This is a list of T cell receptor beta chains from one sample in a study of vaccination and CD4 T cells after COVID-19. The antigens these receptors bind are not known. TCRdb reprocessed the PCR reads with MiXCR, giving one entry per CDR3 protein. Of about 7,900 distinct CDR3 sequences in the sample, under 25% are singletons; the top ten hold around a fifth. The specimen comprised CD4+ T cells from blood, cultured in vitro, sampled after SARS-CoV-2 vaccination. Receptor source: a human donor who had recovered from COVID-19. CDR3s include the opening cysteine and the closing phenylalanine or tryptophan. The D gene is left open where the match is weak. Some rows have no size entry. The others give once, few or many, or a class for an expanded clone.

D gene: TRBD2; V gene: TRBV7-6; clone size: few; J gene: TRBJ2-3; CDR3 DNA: TGTGCCAGCAGCCTCCGACCCCTGACTAGCGGGGGGAGGGATACGCAGTATTTT; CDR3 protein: CASSLRPLTSGGRDTQYF
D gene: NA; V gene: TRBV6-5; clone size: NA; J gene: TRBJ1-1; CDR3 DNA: TGTGCCAGCAGTTCCTCTCAGGGGAACACTGAAGCTTTCTTT; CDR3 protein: CASSSSQGNTEAFF
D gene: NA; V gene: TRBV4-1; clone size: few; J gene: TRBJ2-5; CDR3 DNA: TGCGCCAGCAGCCAAGATCCGGCCTACGGAGAGACCCAGTACTTC; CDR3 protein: CASSQDPAYGETQYF
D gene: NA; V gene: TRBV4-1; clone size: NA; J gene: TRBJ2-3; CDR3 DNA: TGCGCCAGCAGCCCCATAGCCTCTGCAGATACGCAGTATTTT; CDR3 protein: CASSPIASADTQYF
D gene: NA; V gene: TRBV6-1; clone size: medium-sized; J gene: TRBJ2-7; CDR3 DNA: TGTGCCAGCAGCAACTGGGACAACCCCCTCGAGCAGTACTTC; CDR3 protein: CASSNWDNPLEQYF
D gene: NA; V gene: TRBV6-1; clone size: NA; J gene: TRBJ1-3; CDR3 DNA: TGTGCCAGCAGTAACCAGGGCGGCTGGGCGGGAAACACCATATATTTT; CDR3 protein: CASSNQGGWAGNTIYF
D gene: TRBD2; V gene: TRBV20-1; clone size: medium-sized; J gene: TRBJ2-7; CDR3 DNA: TGCAGTGCTAGAGATGTGGGACTAGCGGGAGCTGTCGAGCAGTACTTC; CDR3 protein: CSARDVGLAGAVEQYF
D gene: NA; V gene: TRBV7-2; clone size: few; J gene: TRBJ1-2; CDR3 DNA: TGTGCCAGCAACGAGGAGGGGATCGGCTATGGCTACACCTTC; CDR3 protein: CASNEEGIGYGYTF
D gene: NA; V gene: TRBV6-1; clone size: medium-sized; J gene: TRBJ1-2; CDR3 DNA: TGTGCCAGCATGGGGTACGGCTATGGCTACACCTTC; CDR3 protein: CASMGYGYGYTF
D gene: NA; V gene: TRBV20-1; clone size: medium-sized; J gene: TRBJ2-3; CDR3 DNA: TGCAGTGCTAGAGGACCGGATACGCAGTATTTT; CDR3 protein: CSARGPDTQYF
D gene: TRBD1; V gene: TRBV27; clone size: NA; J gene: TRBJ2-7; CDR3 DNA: TGTGCCAGCAGTCCCCTAAGGGACAGGGTCCACGAGCAGTACTTC; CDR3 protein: CASSPLRDRVHEQYF
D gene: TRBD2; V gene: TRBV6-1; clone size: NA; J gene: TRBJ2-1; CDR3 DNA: TGTGCCAGCAGCCAATCTTTACTGGGACTAGCGGGAGAGCAGTTCTTC; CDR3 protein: CASSQSLLGLAGEQFF
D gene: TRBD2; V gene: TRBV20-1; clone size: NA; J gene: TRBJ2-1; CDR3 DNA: TGCAGTGCTTCGACTAGCGGGAGTTTCTACAATGAGCAGTTCTTC; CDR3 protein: CSASTSGSFYNEQFF
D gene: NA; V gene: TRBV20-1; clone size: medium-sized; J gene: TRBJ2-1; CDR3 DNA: TGCAGTGCGGGCGGGGTCTACAATGAGCAGTTCTTC; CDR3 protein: CSAGGVYNEQFF
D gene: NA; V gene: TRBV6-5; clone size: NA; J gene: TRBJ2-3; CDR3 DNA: TGTGCCAGCAGTTATAGCTCCGATACGCAGTATTTT; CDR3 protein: CASSYSSDTQYF
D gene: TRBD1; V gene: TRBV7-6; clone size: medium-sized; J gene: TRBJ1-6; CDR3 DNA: TGTGCCAGCAGCTTCAGGTCACAGGGGGGGAGTTCACCCCTCCACTTT; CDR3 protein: CASSFRSQGGSSPLHF
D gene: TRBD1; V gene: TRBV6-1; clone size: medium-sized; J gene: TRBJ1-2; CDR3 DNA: TGTGCCAGCAGTGAACAGTACGGGAGGACAGGCGGCTATGGCTACACCTTC; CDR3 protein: CASSEQYGRTGGYGYTF
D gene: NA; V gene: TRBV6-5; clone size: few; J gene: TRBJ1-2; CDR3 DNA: TGTGCCAGCAGTTCTGGACAGAACTATGGCTACACCTTC; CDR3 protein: CASSSGQNYGYTF
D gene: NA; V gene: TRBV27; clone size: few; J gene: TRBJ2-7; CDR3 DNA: TGTGCCAGCAGCCCTTCAGGGTCGCGGGCGTATTACGAGCAGTACTTC; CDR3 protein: CASSPSGSRAYYEQYF
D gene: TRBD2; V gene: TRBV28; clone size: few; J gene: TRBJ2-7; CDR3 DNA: TGTGCCAGCAGGGGCGGGAGGTTCTACGAGCAGTACTTC; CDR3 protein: CASRGGRFYEQYF
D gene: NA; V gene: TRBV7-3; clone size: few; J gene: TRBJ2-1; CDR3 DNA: TGTGCCAGCAGCTTAGAGAGTTACAATGAGCAGTTCTTC; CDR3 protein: CASSLESYNEQFF
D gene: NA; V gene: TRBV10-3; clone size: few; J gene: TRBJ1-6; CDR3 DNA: TGTGCCATCATGCAGGGGAATAATTCACCCCTCCACTTT; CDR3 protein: CAIMQGNNSPLHF
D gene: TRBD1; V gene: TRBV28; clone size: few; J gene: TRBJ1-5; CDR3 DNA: TGTGCCAGCACTTCAGCCGGGACAGGGTTTGGTCAGCCCCAGCATTTT; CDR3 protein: CASTSAGTGFGQPQHF
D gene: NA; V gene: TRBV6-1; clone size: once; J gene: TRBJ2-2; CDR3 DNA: TGTGCCAGCAGAGGTACCGGGGAGCTGTTTTTT; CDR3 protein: CASRGTGELFF
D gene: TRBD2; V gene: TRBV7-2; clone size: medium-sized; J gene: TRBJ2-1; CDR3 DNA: TGTGCCAGCAGCTTAGTGACTAGCGGGAGCTCCCATGAGCAGTTCTTC; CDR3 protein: CASSLVTSGSSHEQFF
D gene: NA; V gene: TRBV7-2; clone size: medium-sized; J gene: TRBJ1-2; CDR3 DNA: TGTGCCAGCAGCTGGCAACAGGATGGCTACACCTTC; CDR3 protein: CASSWQQDGYTF
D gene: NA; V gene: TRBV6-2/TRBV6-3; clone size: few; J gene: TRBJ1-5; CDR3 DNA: TGTGCCAGCAGTCCCCGGCAGGGGCTGGGGAATCAGCCCCAGCATTTT; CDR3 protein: CASSPRQGLGNQPQHF
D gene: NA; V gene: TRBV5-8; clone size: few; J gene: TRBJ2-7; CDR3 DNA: TGTGCCAGCAGCCCCCGGACCTACGAGCAGTACTTC; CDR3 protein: CASSPRTYEQYF
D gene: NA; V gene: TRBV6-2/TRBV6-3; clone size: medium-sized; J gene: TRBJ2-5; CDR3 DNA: TGTGCCAGCAGTTACCAAAGGCAAGAGACCCAGTACTTC; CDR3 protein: CASSYQRQETQYF
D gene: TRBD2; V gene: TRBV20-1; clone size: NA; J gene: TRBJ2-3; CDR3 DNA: TGCAGTGCCCCGAAGCCTAGCGGAATGAGTAGCACAGATACGCAGTATTTT; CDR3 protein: CSAPKPSGMSSTDTQYF
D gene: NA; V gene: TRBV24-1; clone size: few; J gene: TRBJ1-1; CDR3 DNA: TGTGCCACCAGTGATTTGCAGGGGACACGGGCTTTCTTT; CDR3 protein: CATSDLQGTRAFF
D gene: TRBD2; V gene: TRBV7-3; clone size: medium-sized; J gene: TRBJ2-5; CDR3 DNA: TGTGCCAGCAGCTTAATAGGCGGGGGGGCAGAGACCCAGTACTTC; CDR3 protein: CASSLIGGGAETQYF
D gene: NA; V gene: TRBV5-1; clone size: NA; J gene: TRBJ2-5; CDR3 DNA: TGCGCCAGCAGCTTGGCACGGGACAGCGGGCGGGAGACCCAGTACTTC; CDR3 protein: CASSLARDSGRETQYF
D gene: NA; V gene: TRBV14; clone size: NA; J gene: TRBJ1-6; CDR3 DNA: TGTGCCAGCAGCCAAGGGGGTTATAATTCACCCCTCCACTTT; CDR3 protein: CASSQGGYNSPLHF
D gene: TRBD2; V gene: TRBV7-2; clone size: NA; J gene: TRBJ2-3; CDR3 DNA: TGTGCCAGCAGCTTACAACTAGCGGGAGTGACCCACCCCCGAGGGGATACGCAGTATTTT; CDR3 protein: CASSLQLAGVTHPRGDTQYF
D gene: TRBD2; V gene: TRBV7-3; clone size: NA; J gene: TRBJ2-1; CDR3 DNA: TGCGCCAGCAGCCGAGGCGGACTAGCGGTTTTAGGGAATGAGCAGTTCTTC; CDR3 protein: CASSRGGLAVLGNEQFF
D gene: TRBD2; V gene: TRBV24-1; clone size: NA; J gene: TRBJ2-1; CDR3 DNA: TGTGCCACCAGGTGTGGGACTAGCGGAACGGGGTACTACAATGAGCAGTTCTTC; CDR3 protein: CATRCGTSGTGYYNEQFF
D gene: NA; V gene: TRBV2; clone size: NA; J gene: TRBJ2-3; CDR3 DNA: TGTGCCAGCAGTGGGGGCGCAGATACGCAGTATTTT; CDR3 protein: CASSGGADTQYF
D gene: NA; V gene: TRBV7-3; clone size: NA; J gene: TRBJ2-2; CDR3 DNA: TGTGCCAGCAGCCAAGGATCGGGGGCCACCGGGGAGCTGTTTTTT; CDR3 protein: CASSQGSGATGELFF
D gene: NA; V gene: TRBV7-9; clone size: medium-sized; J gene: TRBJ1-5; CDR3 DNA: TGTGCCAGCAGCCCAGGGGTGGGTACCAGCAATCAGCCCCAGCATTTT; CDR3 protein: CASSPGVGTSNQPQHF
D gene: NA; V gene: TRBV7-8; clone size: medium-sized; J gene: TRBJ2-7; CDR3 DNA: TGTGCCAGCAGCCCCCCCAGGGAAGACGAGCAGTACTTC; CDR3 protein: CASSPPREDEQYF
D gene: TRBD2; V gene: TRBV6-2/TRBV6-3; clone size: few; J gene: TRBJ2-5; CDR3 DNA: TGTGCCAGCAGTTACTTCTCTAGCGGGAGGGGAGAGACCCAGTACTTC; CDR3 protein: CASSYFSSGRGETQYF
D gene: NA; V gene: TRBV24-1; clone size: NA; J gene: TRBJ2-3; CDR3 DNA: TGTGCCACCAGTAGAAGAGTTACCACAGATACGCAGTATTTT; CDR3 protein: CATSRRVTTDTQYF
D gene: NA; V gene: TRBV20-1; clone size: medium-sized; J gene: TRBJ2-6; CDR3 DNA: TGCAGTGCCCCCCGGGGTCCGGCTGGGGCCAACGTCCTGACTTTC; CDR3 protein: CSAPRGPAGANVLTF
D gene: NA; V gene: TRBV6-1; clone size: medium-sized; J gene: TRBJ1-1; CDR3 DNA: TGTGCCAGCAGGATAAACGGGGCTGGGCGTCGAGCTTTCTTT; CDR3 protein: CASRINGAGRRAFF
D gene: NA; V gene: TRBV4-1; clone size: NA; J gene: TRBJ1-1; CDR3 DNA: TGCGCCAGCAGCCAAGGTATCAGGATGACTGAAGCTTTCTTT; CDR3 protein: CASSQGIRMTEAFF
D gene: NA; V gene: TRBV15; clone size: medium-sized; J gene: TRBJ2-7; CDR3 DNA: TGTGCCACCAGCAGAGAGGGAGACCCCTCCTACGAGCAGTACTTC; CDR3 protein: CATSREGDPSYEQYF